Below, one T cell receptor (beta chain) is given with its context. TCRdb re-derived calls from the 5' RACE reads in MiXCR, one entry per CDR3 protein. The sample yields 380,000 or so distinct CDR3 sequences, about 15% seen once. The CDR3 is 14 amino acids. V shed 4 bases and J shed 9 bases, with 18 bases lying between them. CDR1 MNHEY and CDR2 SMNVEV come from the germline V gene (reference sequence). The data were taken from a study of T-cell memory formation after mild COVID-19. Overall study: Largely donor-specific TCR clusters were found.

V gene TRBV27 combines with J gene TRBJ1-1; D might be TRBD1 (5 bases). Sample: PBMCs or a T cell subset sorted from them (not recorded which). The origin of this receptor is a man aged 18 to 29 who had mild COVID-19 (a few samples of this study predate the infection). Cell type and time point are not known. The CDR3: CASSSSPGTGKAFF. The DNA of the CDR3 is TGTGCCAGCAGTTCATCCCCCGGGACCGGTAAAGCTTTCTTT.